The rows below give T cell receptor beta chains drawn from one sample of a study of vaccination and CD4 T cells after COVID-19. Their specific antigens are unknown. TCRdb re-derived calls from the PCR reads in MiXCR, one entry per CDR3 protein. The sample records over 8,000 distinct CDR3 sequences, about 57% being singletons. Material: CD4+ T cells from blood, cultured in vitro. The receptors shown here come from a human donor who had recovered from COVID-19. Both conserved end residues are part of each CDR3. The D gene is left open where the match is weak. A clone size is listed for some rows: how often the clone was seen (once, few, many), or a class if it is expanded.

V: TRBV20-1
size: NA
D: NA
J: TRBJ2-7
CDR3: CSARYQGSPYEQYF
DNA: TGCAGTGCTAGATATCAGGGCTCGCCCTACGAGCAGTACTTC

V: TRBV2
size: few
D: NA
J: TRBJ1-5
CDR3: CASSAGPNQPQHF
DNA: TGTGCCAGCAGTGCAGGTCCTAATCAGCCCCAGCATTTT

V: TRBV19
size: NA
D: TRBD1
J: TRBJ2-2
CDR3: CAGRRQGDTGELFF
DNA: TGTGCCGGGAGACGACAGGGCGACACCGGGGAGCTGTTTTTT

V: TRBV11-2
size: NA
D: TRBD1
J: TRBJ2-7
CDR3: CASSLETGSRYEQYF
DNA: TGTGCCAGCAGCTTAGAGACAGGGAGCCGCTACGAGCAGTACTTC

V: TRBV6-1
size: few
D: TRBD1
J: TRBJ1-2
CDR3: CASSVGQGGGYTF
DNA: TGTGCCAGCAGTGTAGGACAGGGAGGTGGCTACACCTTC

V: TRBV2
size: few
D: TRBD1
J: TRBJ1-5
CDR3: CASSLQGNQPQHF
DNA: TGTGCCAGCAGCCTACAGGGGAATCAGCCCCAGCATTTT

V: TRBV14
size: NA
D: NA
J: TRBJ2-7
CDR3: CASSTQGVSEQYF
DNA: TGTGCCAGCAGCACGCAGGGTGTGAGCGAGCAGTACTTC

V: TRBV6-4
size: once
D: TRBD2
J: TRBJ2-7
CDR3: CASRGEGPGLAGDNGYEQYF
DNA: TGTGCCAGCAGGGGGGAGGGTCCGGGACTAGCGGGAGATAATGGCTACGAGCAGTACTTC

V: TRBV9
size: NA
D: NA
J: TRBJ1-2
CDR3: CASTPATAGGYTF
DNA: TGTGCCAGCACCCCAGCGACAGCGGGTGGCTACACCTTC

V: TRBV7-2
size: NA
D: TRBD1
J: TRBJ2-7
CDR3: CASSKAGGYEQYF
DNA: TGTGCCAGCAGTAAGGCAGGGGGCTACGAGCAGTACTTC

V: TRBV20-1
size: NA
D: TRBD1
J: TRBJ1-3
CDR3: CSARGGGTGLSGNTIYF
DNA: TGCAGTGCTAGAGGGGGAGGGACAGGGTTGTCTGGAAACACCATATATTTT

V: TRBV20-1
size: NA
D: TRBD2
J: TRBJ2-7
CDR3: CSARPTSGGYYEQYF
DNA: TGCAGTGCTAGACCGACTAGCGGGGGATACTACGAGCAGTACTTC

V: TRBV3-1
size: NA
D: NA
J: TRBJ2-7
CDR3: CASSQEGLVTAVHEQYF
DNA: TGTGCCAGCAGCCAAGAAGGACTGGTTACAGCGGTACACGAGCAGTACTTC

V: TRBV7-8
size: NA
D: TRBD1
J: TRBJ2-2
CDR3: CASSSNPGQGHTGELFF
DNA: TGTGCCAGCAGCTCAAACCCGGGACAGGGCCACACCGGGGAGCTGTTTTTT

V: TRBV7-8
size: NA
D: NA
J: TRBJ2-2
CDR3: CASSRTVTGELFF
DNA: TGTGCCAGCAGCCGGACAGTCACCGGGGAGCTGTTTTTT

V: TRBV6-1
size: NA
D: TRBD2
J: TRBJ2-1
CDR3: CASSGLAGDGRQFF
DNA: TGTGCCAGCAGCGGACTAGCGGGGGACGGGAGGCAGTTCTTC

V: TRBV20-1
size: once
D: TRBD1
J: TRBJ1-3
CDR3: CSARDDRVGNTIYF
DNA: TGCAGTGCTAGAGATGACAGGGTAGGAAACACCATATATTTT